Sequencing of this T cell receptor (beta chain) was carried out in a study of vaccination and CD4 T cells after COVID-19. Overall study: Stimulation of the cells used overlapping spike peptide pools from SARS-CoV-2 and from the common cold coronaviruses HCoV-NL63, HCoV-OC43 and HCoV-229E.

Study-wide findings and caveats: The great majority, 304 of 307 vaccine-specific clones, proved spike mono-reactive in convalescent patients.

This clonotype was observed a few times. What it recognizes is unknown. Cultured CD4+ T cell DNA was sequenced using the Oncomine TCR Beta short-read assay. Genomic DNA extraction was carried out from cultured CD4+ T cells. MiXCR, run by TCRdb on the PCR reads, gives a single entry per CDR3 protein. The data contain 7,500 to 10,000 distinct CDR3 sequences, roughly 34% of them singletons. Treatment given: roughly 10-day PBMC culture with coronavirus spike peptide pools or control peptides (ViraFEST assay). Collection of the unexposed donor's CD4+ T cells took place before the COVID-19 pandemic (2011-2018). TCR sequencing followed the expansion of antigen-specific T cells with peptide pools in ViraFEST. Peptide pools at 8 to 10 ug/ml stimulated two million PBMCs per well with 10 IU/ml IL-2. Trimming took 10 bases from V and 0 from J; bases not matched to a gene: 7. Per the germline V gene, CDR1 is MNHEY and CDR2 is SMNVEV (reference sequence). This CDR3 region has 15 residues.

The sample consisted of CD4+ T cells from blood, cultured in vitro. This chain links TRBV27 with TRBJ2-1, with 9 bases fitting TRBD1. The receptor comes from a human donor in good health. This CDR3 is CATRQGDLSYNEQFF. The CDR3 DNA reads TGTGCCACCAGACAGGGGGACCTCTCCTACAATGAGCAGTTCTTC.